This TCR beta chain was sequenced during a study of T cells in Graves' hyperthyroidism and ophthalmopathy. Authors of the study amplified TCR beta CDR3 regions from RNA transcripts. HTBI primers drove first-round RT-PCR of the TCR CDR3. TCRdb reprocessed the multiplex PCR reads via MiXCR and lists one record per CDR3 protein. The sample gives hundreds of thousands of distinct CDR3 sequences, about 35% of which show up once; about a third is in the top ten. CDR3 size: 15 residues. Unmatched junction bases numbered 8, after V lost 1 base and J lost 5 bases. CDR1 LGHNA and CDR2 YNFKEQ come from the germline V gene. This clonotype has only a few counts.

The TCR was taken from a woman aged 40 to 49 with Graves' hyperthyroidism. The specimen was blood. V is TRBV4-2 and J is TRBJ2-7; 7 nucleotides line up with TRBD2. Written as DNA, the CDR3 is TGTGCCAGCAGCCAAGGGGATGGACTAGTCAACGAGCAGTACTTC. Translation gives CASSQGDGLVNEQYF.